These 30 T cell receptor beta chains originate from one sample sequenced in a study of shared clonotypes between healthy human individuals. Measured with immunoSEQ multiplex PCR; TCRdb has only the in-frame clones, and not every one. The table lists some 1,400,000 clones, about 96% of them singletons. Sequenced: naive CD4+ T cells sorted from blood. Noted subset: CD45RA+ positively selected. The receptors were sampled from a man younger than 40 in good health.

The chain couples TRBV5-1 to TRBJ2-3; TRBD2 aligns across 8 bases. Unmatched junction bases numbered 5, after V lost 4 bases and J lost 4 bases. Germline values: CDR1 SGHRS, CDR2 YFSETQ. This CDR3 comprises 14 residues. In nucleotides, the CDR3 is TGCGCCAGCAGCCCGGGACTAGGGTCAGATACGCAGTATTTT. This translates into CASSPGLGSDTQYF. The full variable domain, with the rest looked up from reference TRBV5-1 and TRBJ2-3, is KAGVTQTPRYLIKTRGQQVTLSCSPISGHRSVSWYQQTPGQGLQFLFEYFSETQRNKGNFPGRFSGRQFSNSRSEMNVSTLELGDSALYLCASSPGLGSDTQYFGPGTRLTVL.

J is TRBJ1-3 and V is TRBV7-7, with D uncertain. The CDR3 consists of 15 residues. Trimming took 5 bases from V and 3 from J, leaving 14 bases between them. The germline CDR1 and CDR2 sequences are SSHAT and FNYEAQ (reference sequence). CDR3 protein: CASSPGRGVGNTIYF. The DNA of the CDR3 is TGTGCCAGCAGCCCTGGGCGTGGGGTTGGAAACACCATATATTTT.

The chain carries TRBV20-1 and TRBJ2-1; TRBD2 might be the D (5 bases). V dropped 1 base and J dropped 9 bases, with 7 bases sitting between them. The germline V gene has CDR1 DFQATT and CDR2 SNEGSKA (reference sequence). CDR3 size: 11 residues. The CDR3 loop reads CSARGRVEQFF. The DNA for the CDR3 is TGCAGTGCTAGAGGGCGGGTTGAGCAGTTCTTC.

The chain carries TRBV7-3 and TRBJ2-3; possibly TRBD1 for D (6 bases). Germline lookup yields CDR1 SGHTA and CDR2 FQGTGA. V lost 0 bases and J lost 3, with 16 bases in between. The CDR3 contains 17 residues. The CDR3 region is CASSLTWWGRGTDTQYF. In DNA form, the CDR3 reads TGTGCCAGCAGCTTAACTTGGTGGGGAAGGGGGACAGATACGCAGTATTTT.

The rearrangement joins TRBV5-1 to TRBJ2-5; D may correspond to TRBD1 or TRBD2 (5 bases each). Trimming removed 4 bases at V and 2 bases at J, with 15 bases between. The CDR3 consists of 15 residues. Germline assignment: CDR1 SGHRS and CDR2 YFSETQ. The CDR3 DNA reads as TGCGCCAGCAGCCCCGAAGAGGGGCCACAAGAGACCCAGTACTTC. The encoded protein is CASSPEEGPQETQYF.

This rearrangement joins TRBV11-2 to TRBJ2-2; a possible D gene is TRBD2 (6 bases). Trimming cost V 5 bases and J 4 bases, with 23 bases left between them. This CDR3 is built from 18 residues. From germline, CDR1 is SGHAT and CDR2 FQNNGV. In DNA form, the CDR3 reads TGTGCCAGCAGCGCCTTGTCCGGGACTCGGACCACCACCGGGGAGCTGTTTTTT. This gives the protein CASSALSGTRTTTGELFF.

This clone appeared a single time. The chain combines TRBV27 with TRBJ2-2; 7 nucleotides align to TRBD1. This CDR3 is 15 amino acids long. Germline V gene lookup returns CDR1 MNHEY and CDR2 SMNVEV (reference sequence). Losses at the gene ends were 7 bases for V and 3 bases for J; bases not matched to a gene: 8. CDR3 DNA sequence: TGTGCCAGCAACCCGGGACAGACGTACACCGGGGAGCTGTTTTTT. Translation gives CASNPGQTYTGELFF.

The chain carries TRBV7-8 and TRBJ2-2; possibly TRBD1 for D (6 bases). Germline V gives CDR1 SGHVS, CDR2 FQNEAQ. This CDR3 has 14 amino acids. V was cut by 5 bases and J by 1 base, with 8 bases left in between. The CDR3 nucleotides read TGTGCCAGCAGCCGGGGACAGAACACCGGGGAGCTGTTTTTT. This sequence encodes CASSRGQNTGELFF.

The chain uses TRBV7-6 and TRBJ2-7, with 7 bases aligning to TRBD2. The V segment lost 1 base and the J segment 3 bases; nucleotides outside the gene matches: 6. CDR3 length equals 15 residues. Germline CDR1 reads SGHVS; CDR2 reads FNYEAQ. The DNA of the CDR3 is TGTGCCAGCAGCTTAGGGGCTAGCGGCAACTACGAGCAGTACTTC. Protein: CASSLGASGNYEQYF. Complete variable domain (other parts from reference TRBV7-6 and TRBJ2-7): GAGVSQSPRYKVTKRGQDVALRCDPISGHVSLYWYRQALGQGPEFLTYFNYEAQQDKSGLPNDRFSAERPEGSISTLTIQRTEQRDSAMYRCASSLGASGNYEQYFGPGTRLTVT.

The chain recombines TRBV6-5 with TRBJ1-5, with TRBD1 identical over 7 bases. J was trimmed by 1 base and V by 6 bases; bases with no gene match: 3. The CDR3 runs 14 residues. The V gene's germline CDR1 is MNHEY and CDR2 SVGAGI. The CDR3 sequence: CASRQGMSNQPQHF. Here the CDR3 DNA reads TGTGCCAGCAGACAGGGGATGAGCAATCAGCCCCAGCATTTT.

This CDR3 is CASTPRGGLSYEQYF. DNA for the CDR3: TGTGCCAGCACCCCTAGGGGAGGCCTCTCCTACGAGCAGTACTTC. This chain links TRBV2 with TRBJ2-7, with a tentative D call TRBD2 (6 bases). Trimming stripped 7 bases from V and 0 bases from J, with 16 bases between. Germline assignment: CDR1 SNHLY and CDR2 FYNNEI. The CDR3 is 15 amino acids.

The chain employs TRBV2 and TRBJ2-7; 9 bases are shared with TRBD1. The CDR3 is 12 amino acids. Germline trimming cut 10 bases from V and 6 bases from J; bases unmatched to any gene: 7. Germline V gene data show CDR1 as SNHLY and CDR2 as FYNNEI. CDR3 DNA: TGTGCCACTAGGGACAGGGCGGGCGAGCAGTACTTC. Protein product: CATRDRAGEQYF.

The chain recombines TRBV11-2 with TRBJ2-3; D is unresolved. The V gene lost 3 bases and the J gene lost 0 bases, with 7 bases spanning the gap. The CDR3 spans 14 residues. Germline loops: CDR1 SGHAT, CDR2 FQNNGV. In DNA form, the CDR3 reads TGTGCCAGCAGCTTTACGTCTAGCACAGATACGCAGTATTTT. It translates to CASSFTSSTDTQYF.

This sequence joins TRBV28 and TRBJ1-5; D remains ambiguous. The V end was cut by 6 bases, the J end by 11 bases, with 14 bases between. There are 12 residues in the CDR3. Germline V gene sequence: CDR1 MDHEN, CDR2 SYDVKM. CDR3 in DNA: TGTGCCAGCAGCCGCCCCTCCGGGTCCCAGCATTTT. Translated: CASSRPSGSQHF.

The V call is TRBV28, the J call TRBJ1-2, with 8 bases matching TRBD1. Germline V gene sequence: CDR1 MDHEN, CDR2 SYDVKM. The CDR3 totals 12 residues. The V segment lost 4 bases and the J segment 7 bases; nucleotides outside the gene matches: 2. The CDR3 is CASSSDRVGYTF. In nucleotides, the CDR3 is TGTGCCAGCAGTTCGGACAGGGTTGGCTACACCTTC.

The CDR3 here is CAISEAGVDTQYF. In nucleotides, the CDR3 is TGTGCCATCAGTGAGGCGGGAGTCGATACGCAGTATTTT. The genes are TRBV10-3 and TRBJ2-3, with 7 bases matching TRBD2. This CDR3 contains 13 residues. After removal of 2 bases from V and 6 bases from J, the junction contained 2 bases not matched to a gene. From germline, CDR1 is ENHRY and CDR2 SYGVKD.

J is TRBJ1-5 and V is TRBV11-2, with D uncertain. Looked up from germline, CDR1 is SGHAT and CDR2 is FQNNGV. Trimming took off 1 base at V and 11 bases at J, with 15 bases between the two ends. The CDR3 sequence is 14 residues long. CDR3 nucleotides: TGTGCCAGCAGCTTAGGACCCGCCTCGTTCACCCAGCATTTT. It codes for CASSLGPASFTQHF.

The chain has TRBV19 and TRBJ1-2; TRBD1 matches 7 bases. This CDR3 has 12 residues. Germline CDR1 LNHDA, CDR2 SQIVND (reference sequence). With V trimmed by 9 bases and J by 5 bases, 6 bases remained unmatched. Written as DNA, the CDR3 is TGTGCCAGCCGCGGACAGGAGTATGGCTACACCTTC. Its translation: CASRGQEYGYTF.

This clone was counted only a few times. The chain uses TRBV4-2 and TRBJ2-1; possibly TRBD1 for D (5 bases). The CDR3 runs 18 residues. In germline, CDR1 is LGHNA, CDR2 YNFKEQ. V lost 1 base, J lost 9 bases, and 25 bases lay in between. This chain's CDR3 is CASSQVEGAIGPETEQFF. The CDR3 DNA reads TGTGCCAGCAGCCAAGTCGAAGGGGCTATCGGGCCAGAAACTGAGCAGTTCTTC.

This chain joins TRBV9 and TRBJ2-1; 12 bases map to TRBD2. V dropped 2 bases and J dropped 8; count of bases not matched to a gene: 8. The CDR3 is made up of 16 amino acids. The V gene's germline CDR1 is SGDLS and CDR2 YYNGEE. This chain's CDR3 is CASSVRLAGDGDEQFF. Here the CDR3 DNA reads TGTGCCAGCAGCGTCAGACTAGCGGGGGATGGGGATGAGCAGTTCTTC.

This chain uses TRBV9 with TRBJ2-5; D is perhaps TRBD1 or TRBD2 (5 bases each). The CDR3 is made up of 14 amino acids. CDR1 SGDLS and CDR2 YYNGEE come from the germline V gene. The ends were cut back, 4 bases at V and 4 bases at J, with 14 bases in the middle. The CDR3 DNA reads TGTGCCAGCAGCTCTCCGGGGCAAGGAGAGACCCAGTACTTC. Translated: CASSSPGQGETQYF.

This clone was observed once. The chain uses TRBV27 and TRBJ2-3; the match to TRBD2 covers 7 bases. V lost 2 bases and J lost 4; bases outside the gene matches: 6. The germline gives CDR1 MNHEY, CDR2 SMNVEV (reference sequence). CDR3 size: 15 residues. The CDR3 nucleotides are TGTGCCAGCAGTTTAGTGCGGGAGCGGGCAGATACGCAGTATTTT. This translates into CASSLVRERADTQYF.

Worth noting for this clone: This sample also contains other DNA sequences that code for the same CDR3. In DNA form, the CDR3 reads TGTGCCAGCGGTTCCTACGAGCAGTACTTC. The encoded protein is CASGSYEQYF. The chain combines TRBV6-1 with TRBJ2-7, with D uncertain. The ends were cut back, 8 bases at V and 1 base at J, with 3 bases in the middle. From germline, CDR1 is MNHNS and CDR2 SASEGT. This CDR3 has 10 residues.

The chain is built from TRBV7-2 and TRBJ2-1; 8 bases agree with TRBD2. The CDR3 runs 16 residues. Trimming removed 4 bases from V and 6 bases from J; junction bases left unmatched: 11. CDR1 and CDR2 from the germline V gene are SGHTA and FQGNSA. CDR3 coding DNA: TGTGCCAGCAGCTCTAGCCCCGGGACTAGTAGCAATGAGCAGTTCTTC. It is translated as CASSSSPGTSSNEQFF.

V gene TRBV11-2 combines with J gene TRBJ2-3, with TRBD2 matching 8 bases. V dropped 5 bases and J dropped 3; count of bases not matched to a gene: 10. Germline V gives CDR1 SGHAT, CDR2 FQNNGV. The CDR3 runs 16 residues. The CDR3 coding sequence is TGTGCCAGCAGCCCGCAAGCGGGAGAGACGACAGATACGCAGTATTTT. Residues: CASSPQAGETTDTQYF.

This sequence joins TRBV5-1 and TRBJ1-2, with a possible D match to TRBD1 (5 bases). V lost 0 bases, J lost 4 bases, and 16 bases lay in between. The germline V gene encodes CDR1 SGHRS and CDR2 YFSETQ. This CDR3 comprises 16 residues. Here the CDR3 reads CASSLGPGRVSYGYTF. The CDR3 DNA is TGCGCCAGCAGCTTGGGCCCAGGGAGGGTGAGCTATGGCTACACCTTC.

To note about this clone: In the same sample, other DNA sequences code for this CDR3. The rearrangement joins TRBV7-9 to TRBJ2-7; the D is unclear. V lost 5 bases and J lost 5, with 7 bases in between. This CDR3 is 11 amino acids long. The germline gives CDR1 SEHNR, CDR2 FQNEAQ (reference sequence). CDR3 in amino acids: CASSRVDEQYF. Written as DNA, the CDR3 is TGTGCCAGCAGCCGGGTTGACGAGCAGTACTTC.

This clone has just one count. The chain recombines TRBV5-1 with TRBJ2-7, with D possibly being TRBD2 (5 bases). V was trimmed by 4 bases and J by 4 bases, leaving 18 bases between them. There are 15 residues in the CDR3. Germline lookup yields CDR1 SGHRS and CDR2 YFSETQ. CDR3 DNA: TGCGCCAGCAGCCCTAGGGAGAATCTGGGGTACGAGCAGTACTTC. It codes for CASSPRENLGYEQYF.

V is TRBV10-3 and J is TRBJ1-2; TRBD1 matches at 8 bases. The CDR3 has 12 amino acids. Germline loops: CDR1 ENHRY, CDR2 SYGVKD. After removal of 4 bases from V and 6 bases from J, the junction contained 1 base not matched to a gene. The CDR3 loop is CAISVTGDGYTF. CDR3 DNA: TGTGCCATCAGTGTGACAGGGGATGGCTACACCTTC.

This clone was found once. The J gene is TRBJ2-7, the V gene TRBV27, with D perhaps given as TRBD1 or TRBD2 (7 bases each). Trimming removed 0 bases from V and 4 bases from J, with 25 bases in between. Germline values: CDR1 MNHEY, CDR2 SMNVEV (reference sequence). The CDR3 totals 19 residues. This chain's CDR3 is CASSLSWRAPQGGGYEQYF. CDR3 nucleotide sequence: TGTGCCAGCAGTTTATCGTGGAGGGCACCTCAGGGGGGGGGTTACGAGCAGTACTTC.